This is a list of T cell receptor beta chains from one sample in a study of shared clonotypes between healthy human individuals. Assay: immunoSEQ multiplex PCR; the TCRdb copy retains only in-frame clones and omits some. The table lists some 1.5 million clones, roughly 96% of them singletons. The sample consisted of naive CD4+ T cells sorted from blood. The receptors were sampled from a man under 40 in good health. CDR3s leave out the opening cysteine and the closing phenylalanine or tryptophan. Fields, in order: D gene, CDR3 length, V gene, CDR3 protein. The D gene is left open where the match is weak.

TRBD2	12	TRBV29-1	SVAVAGVYNEQF
NA	13	TRBV19	ASSIGARETYEQY
NA	13	TRBV18	ASSPFRSAAYEQY
NA	11	TRBV30	AWSVNPGQGYT
NA	13	TRBV4-1	ASSQVEGRYNEQF
NA	11	TRBV18	ASSPAIGEKLF
NA	12	TRBV4-3	ASSQAMGRSEQY
NA	11	TRBV5-4	ASSLDSYNEQF
TRBD2	13	TRBV19	ASSIRLAGYNEQF
TRBD1	11	TRBV7-2	ASSQDREEAPT
NA	11	TRBV7-2	ASSLERAREQF
NA	12	TRBV15	ATAEVGVADTQY
TRBD2	16	TRBV6-4	ASSDPAGGPKSTDTQY
NA	15	TRBV9	ASSVAPSGISTDTQY
NA	10	TRBV7-6	ASSQNRGTQY
TRBD2	14	TRBV2	ASSPLSGKSYNEQF
NA	14	TRBV12-1	ASSFAAAGAYNEQF
NA	14	TRBV5-8	ASSPVSPYSNQPQH
TRBD2	13	TRBV6-1	ASTSGLAGEDIQY
NA	13	TRBV29-1	SARTGTKDGYEQY
NA	13	TRBV10-2	ASSGRSGSNQPQH
TRBD2	14	TRBV2	ASGGTSGSSYNEQF
NA	15	TRBV7-9	ASSFGGLQSSYNEQF